A selection of T cell receptor beta chains follows, all from one sample in a study of cytomegalovirus exposure and HLA in healthy donors. Generated by immunoSEQ multiplex PCR, the TCRdb table keeps only in-frame clones and is missing some. This sample has approximately 140,000 clones; about four fifths occur once, and the top ten carry around 6.5%. What was sequenced was PBMCs. The receptor source for this set is a man aged 50-60 years in good health and CMV-seropositive. Both conserved end residues are part of each CDR3. Fields, in order: D gene, clone size, V gene, J gene, CDR3 DNA, CDR3 protein. A D gene is named only where the DNA matches it firmly. Size values are once, few and many counts, or a class for expanded clones, and some rows have none.

TRBD1	.	TRBV28	TRBJ2-7	TGTGCCAGCAGTCCCCCGACAGGGGGCATCAACGAGCAGTACTTC	CASSPPTGGINEQYF
.	.	TRBV5-4	TRBJ1-1	TGTGCCAGCAGCTTGACAGATTACACTGAAGCTTTCTTT	CASSLTDYTEAFF
TRBD1	.	TRBV11-2	TRBJ2-7	TGTGCCAGCACCTCCGTTGGGACAGGGGGTTCCTACGAGCAGTACTTC	CASTSVGTGGSYEQYF
TRBD2	.	TRBV5-4	TRBJ2-5	TGTGCCAGCAGCCCGGGACTAGCGGCCAGAAACCAAGAGACCCAGTACTTC	CASSPGLAARNQETQYF
.	.	TRBV19	TRBJ2-7	TGTGCCAGTAGTATCGCCCTCGCTCGGAGTCCTGCCGAGCAGTACTTC	CASSIALARSPAEQYF
.	.	TRBV4-2	TRBJ2-7	TGTGCCAGCAGCCAAGGCGGGGTGAATTACGAGCAGTACTTC	CASSQGGVNYEQYF
TRBD2	.	TRBV5-4	TRBJ2-3	TGTGCCAGCAGCTTGGAAGTTAGCGGGCCTCGAGGAGATACGCAGTATTTT	CASSLEVSGPRGDTQYF
.	.	TRBV7-9	TRBJ1-2	TGTTCCAGCAGCCCCGGGACGGCGGGAGACTATGGCTACACCTTC	CSSSPGTAGDYGYTF
TRBD1	few	TRBV4-1	TRBJ2-1	TGCGCCAGCAGCCAGGAGGACAGGAAAGGTGAGCAGTTCTTC	CASSQEDRKGEQFF
TRBD1	.	TRBV5-1	TRBJ2-5	TGCGCCAGCAGCTCCGACAGGGAGCTTGAAGAGACCCAGTACTTC	CASSSDRELEETQYF
TRBD2	.	TRBV7-2	TRBJ2-7	TGTGCCAGCAGCTTGGAAGGGAGGGCCCTTATCTACGAGCAGTACTTC	CASSLEGRALIYEQYF
.	.	TRBV7-9	TRBJ2-1	TGTGCCAGCAGCTTGCCTCGGGATGGCTCCTACAATGAGCAGTTCTTC	CASSLPRDGSYNEQFF
.	.	TRBV14	TRBJ2-6	TGTGCCAGCAGCTTCTACTACGGCGGGGACTCTGGGGCCAACGTCCTGACTTTC	CASSFYYGGDSGANVLTF
TRBD1	.	TRBV5-6	TRBJ2-7	TGTGCCAGCAGCTTGAGCCCGGACAGGGGAAGACCTACAGAGCAGTACTTC	CASSLSPDRGRPTEQYF
.	.	TRBV28	TRBJ1-5	TGTGCCAGCAGTTATAATGCGGAATATCAGCCCCAGCATTTT	CASSYNAEYQPQHF
TRBD2	once	TRBV5-1	TRBJ2-3	TGCGCCAGCCAACTAGCGGGGTGGGGAACAGATACGCAGTATTTT	CASQLAGWGTDTQYF
.	.	TRBV28	TRBJ1-3	TGTGCCAGCAGTTTGCCAGGGCGGAACACCATATATTTT	CASSLPGRNTIYF
TRBD1	.	TRBV28	TRBJ2-7	TGTGCCAGCAGCGACAGGGGAGTAGTCGAGCAGTACTTC	CASSDRGVVEQYF
.	.	TRBV5-5	TRBJ2-7	TGTGCCAGCAGCTTGGGTCCCGGACAGATCTACGAGCAGTACTTC	CASSLGPGQIYEQYF
TRBD2	once	TRBV5-1	TRBJ2-7	TGCGCCAGCAGGACTAGCGTATCCTACGAGCAGTACTTC	CASRTSVSYEQYF
.	once	TRBV18	TRBJ1-3	TGTGCCAGCTCACCCGGGAGCAAATCTGGAAACACCATATATTTT	CASSPGSKSGNTIYF
.	once	TRBV7-9	TRBJ2-7	TGTGCCAGCAGCCCCTCCGGGGGTTCTGGGGAGCAGTACTTC	CASSPSGGSGEQYF
TRBD2	.	TRBV30	TRBJ2-2	TGTGCCTGGAATCGAAAGGGACTAGCGGGGCGAGGCGGGGAGCTGTTTTTT	CAWNRKGLAGRGGELFF
.	once	TRBV27	TRBJ2-7	TGTGCCAGCAGTAATACCGGGTCCCCCTCCTACGAGCAGTACTTC	CASSNTGSPSYEQYF
.	.	TRBV6-1	TRBJ2-7	TGTGCCAGCAGTGAAAGTGGGGGACGGGGGGCAGGCTCCGAGCAGTACTTC	CASSESGGRGAGSEQYF
TRBD2	.	TRBV5-1	TRBJ2-2	TGCGCCAGCAGCGAGCCGGGACTAGGCACCGGGGAGCTGTTTTTT	CASSEPGLGTGELFF
TRBD2	.	TRBV7-8	TRBJ2-3	TGTGCCAGCCGACCCTCGGGAGGAGGGGCAGATACGCAGTATTTT	CASRPSGGGADTQYF
.	.	TRBV30	TRBJ1-6	TGTGCCTGGTCCGAGGGGGTGAAGAATTCACCCCTCCACTTT	CAWSEGVKNSPLHF
TRBD1	.	TRBV5-6	TRBJ2-7	TGTGCCAGCAGCTCGGACAGGGGGCTGTCAGAGCAGTACTTC	CASSSDRGLSEQYF
.	.	TRBV30	TRBJ2-5	TGTGCCTGGAGTGCACAGGTACAAGAGACCCAGTACTTC	CAWSAQVQETQYF
.	.	TRBV6-5	TRBJ2-3	TGTGCCAGCGCCAGAATCCGTTTAGATACGCAGTATTTT	CASARIRLDTQYF
.	.	TRBV27	TRBJ2-1	TGTGCCAGCGGATCAGGGTTTAGCTCCTACAATGAGCAGTTCTTC	CASGSGFSSYNEQFF
TRBD1	.	TRBV6-6	TRBJ1-1	TGTGCCAGCAGCAGACAGGGGGAAGCTTTCTTT	CASSRQGEAFF
.	.	TRBV6-1	TRBJ2-3	TGTGCCAGCAGTTCCCGGGACTCAAGCACAGATACGCAGTATTTT	CASSSRDSSTDTQYF
TRBD1	.	TRBV6-5	TRBJ2-7	TGTGCCAGCAAAGACAGGGGTATTGGCGAGCAGTACTTC	CASKDRGIGEQYF
TRBD1	.	TRBV11-2	TRBJ2-7	TGTGCCACCTCGGACAGGCCCACCTACGAGCAGTACTTC	CATSDRPTYEQYF
.	.	TRBV19	TRBJ2-3	TGTGCCAGTAGTATTGGAGCGGACTACACAGATACGCAGTATTTT	CASSIGADYTDTQYF
TRBD2	.	TRBV7-3	TRBJ2-2	TGTGCCAGCAGCCGTACCTCCGGGGCGGGGGACACCGGGGAGCTGTTTTTT	CASSRTSGAGDTGELFF
TRBD1	.	TRBV15	TRBJ1-1	TGTGCCACCAGCAGAGATCGCCAGGGGGACACTGAAGCTTTCTTT	CATSRDRQGDTEAFF
TRBD2	.	TRBV10-3	TRBJ2-7	TGTGCCATCAGGGGAGCGGGAGGCGCCTACGAGCAGTACTTC	CAIRGAGGAYEQYF
TRBD1	few	TRBV6-1	TRBJ2-7	TGTGCCAGTCGACAGGGGAGACACGAGCAGTACTTC	CASRQGRHEQYF
.	.	TRBV25-1	TRBJ2-6	TGTGCCAGCAGCTTAACCAGCTCTGGGGCCAACGTCCTGACTTTC	CASSLTSSGANVLTF
.	.	TRBV6-1	TRBJ1-6	TGTGCCAGCAGTGATCCGAGCTGGTCACCCCTCCACTTT	CASSDPSWSPLHF
TRBD1	.	TRBV11-3	TRBJ2-3	TGTGCCAGCAGCCCAGGACAGGGGGATACGCAGTATTTT	CASSPGQGDTQYF
TRBD1	.	TRBV9	TRBJ1-5	TGTGCCAGCAGCCCCGGGACAGGGGTTCAGCCCCAGCATTTT	CASSPGTGVQPQHF
TRBD1	.	TRBV5-1	TRBJ2-5	TGCGCCAGCAGCTTTGGACAGGGGCCCCAAGAGACCCAGTACTTC	CASSFGQGPQETQYF